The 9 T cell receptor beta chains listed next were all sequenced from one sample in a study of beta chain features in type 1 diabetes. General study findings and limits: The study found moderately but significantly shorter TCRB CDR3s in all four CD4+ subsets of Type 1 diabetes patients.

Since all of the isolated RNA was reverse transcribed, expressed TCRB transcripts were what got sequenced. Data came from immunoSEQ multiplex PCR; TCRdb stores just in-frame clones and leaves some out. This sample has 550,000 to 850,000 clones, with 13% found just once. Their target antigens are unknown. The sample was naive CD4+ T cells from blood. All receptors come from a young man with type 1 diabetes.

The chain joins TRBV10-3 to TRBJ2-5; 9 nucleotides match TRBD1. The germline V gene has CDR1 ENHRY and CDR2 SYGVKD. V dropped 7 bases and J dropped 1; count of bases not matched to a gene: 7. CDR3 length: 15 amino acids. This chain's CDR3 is CAINPTGGRQETQYF. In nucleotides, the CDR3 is TGTGCCATCAATCCCACAGGGGGCCGCCAAGAGACCCAGTACTTC.

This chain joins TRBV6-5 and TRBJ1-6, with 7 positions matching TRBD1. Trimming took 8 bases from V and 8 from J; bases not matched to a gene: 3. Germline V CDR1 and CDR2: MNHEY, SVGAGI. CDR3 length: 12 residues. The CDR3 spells CASHRGDSPLHF. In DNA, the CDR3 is TGTGCCAGCCACAGGGGTGATTCACCCCTCCACTTT.

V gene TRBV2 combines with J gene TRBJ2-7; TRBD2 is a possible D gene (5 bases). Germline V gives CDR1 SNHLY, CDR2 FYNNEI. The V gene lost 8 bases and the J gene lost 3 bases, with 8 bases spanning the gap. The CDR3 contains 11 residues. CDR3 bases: TGTGCCAGCGCTCGGGGCTACGAGCAGTACTTC. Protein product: CASARGYEQYF.

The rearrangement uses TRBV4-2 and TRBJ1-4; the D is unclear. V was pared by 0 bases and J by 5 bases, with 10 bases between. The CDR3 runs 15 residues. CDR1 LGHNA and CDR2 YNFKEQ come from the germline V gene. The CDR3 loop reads CASSQEGQRNEKLFF. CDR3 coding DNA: TGTGCCAGCAGCCAAGAAGGTCAAAGGAATGAAAAACTGTTTTTT.

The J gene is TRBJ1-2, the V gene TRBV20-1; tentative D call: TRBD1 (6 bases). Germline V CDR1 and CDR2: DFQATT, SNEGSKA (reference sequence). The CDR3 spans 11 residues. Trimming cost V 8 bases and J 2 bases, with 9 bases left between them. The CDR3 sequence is CSMGANYGYTF. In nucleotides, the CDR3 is TGCAGTATGGGGGCCAACTATGGCTACACCTTC.

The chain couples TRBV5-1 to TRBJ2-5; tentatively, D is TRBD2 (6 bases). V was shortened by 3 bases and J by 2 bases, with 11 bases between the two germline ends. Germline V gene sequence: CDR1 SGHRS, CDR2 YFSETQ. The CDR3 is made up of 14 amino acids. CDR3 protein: CASSWRVDQETQYF. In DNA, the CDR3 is TGCGCCAGCAGCTGGAGGGTGGATCAAGAGACCCAGTACTTC.

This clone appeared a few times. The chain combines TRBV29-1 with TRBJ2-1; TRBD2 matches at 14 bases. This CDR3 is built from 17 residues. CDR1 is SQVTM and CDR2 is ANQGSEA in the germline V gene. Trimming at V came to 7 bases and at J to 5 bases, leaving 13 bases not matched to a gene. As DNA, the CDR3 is TGCAGCGGTCTCGGGACTAGCGGGGGTATCCGCCACAATGAGCAGTTCTTC. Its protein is CSGLGTSGGIRHNEQFF.

DNA of the CDR3: TGTGCCAGCACCTTAGGACCGACAGGGGTGGACGTAGGGGAGCTGTTTTTT. As protein: CASTLGPTGVDVGELFF. The chain employs TRBV9 and TRBJ2-2; 8 nucleotides agree with TRBD1. Trimming at V came to 6 bases and at J to 8 bases, leaving 18 bases not matched to a gene. Looked up from germline, CDR1 is SGDLS and CDR2 is YYNGEE. This CDR3 is 17 amino acids long.

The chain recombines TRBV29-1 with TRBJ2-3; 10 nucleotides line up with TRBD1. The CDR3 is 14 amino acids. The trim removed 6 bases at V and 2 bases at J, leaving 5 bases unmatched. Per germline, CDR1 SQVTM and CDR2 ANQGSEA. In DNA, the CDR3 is TGCAGCGTAGGACAGGGGGTGGTCACAGATACGCAGTATTTT. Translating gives CSVGQGVVTDTQYF.